A single sample is the source of the 30 T cell receptor beta chains below, sequenced in a study of a mutant IDH1 vaccine in newly diagnosed glioma. The time point: week 11, during vaccination. Vaccination used 300 ug of mutant IDH1 20-mer peptide per dose, with topical imiquimod. Only in-frame clones appear in the TCRdb table, and some are missing; sequencing was by immunoSEQ multiplex PCR. The sample shows around 66,000 clones, about four fifths of them seen only once. The antigens these receptors bind are not known. The input for sequencing was PBMCs, taken from a glioma patient whose treatment included an IDH1 peptide vaccine. The receptors here all came from a man aged 50 to 60 with glioma.

This clone was seen only a few times. This rearrangement joins TRBV7-8 to TRBJ2-7; possibly TRBD1 for D (5 bases). V shed 5 bases and J shed 3 bases, with 20 bases lying between them. From germline, CDR1 is SGHVS and CDR2 FQNEAQ. This CDR3 region has 16 residues. The CDR3 is CASSDSLRAQGYEQYF. The CDR3 region has the DNA TGTGCCAGCAGCGACAGTCTCAGGGCCCAAGGCTACGAGCAGTACTTC.

This chain uses TRBV27 with TRBJ2-2; D not resolved. Trimming removed 3 bases from V and 0 bases from J, with 8 bases in between. The CDR3 extends over 15 amino acids. Germline V gene sequence: CDR1 MNHEY, CDR2 SMNVEV (reference sequence). CDR3 protein: CASSFDRTNTGELFF. The CDR3 nucleotides are TGTGCCAGCAGTTTCGATCGTACGAACACCGGGGAGCTGTTTTTT.

This clone appeared a few times. J is TRBJ1-6 and V is TRBV19; 9 bases are shared with TRBD1. The CDR3 is 13 amino acids. The V and J ends lost 7 bases and 8 bases, in that order; junction bases with no gene match: 3. Germline V gene data show CDR1 as LNHDA and CDR2 as SQIVND (reference sequence). CDR3 loop: CASKGQGDSPLHF. CDR3 in DNA: TGTGCCAGTAAGGGACAGGGAGATTCACCCCTCCACTTT.

This chain joins TRBV7-9 and TRBJ2-7; 7 bases align to TRBD1. This CDR3 spans 15 amino acids. Germline V gives CDR1 SEHNR, CDR2 FQNEAQ (reference sequence). V lost 3 bases to trimming and J lost 3 bases; unmatched junction nucleotides: 8. The DNA for the CDR3 is TGTGCCAGCAGCTTCGGACAGGTGGGGGACTACGAGCAGTACTTC. This sequence encodes CASSFGQVGDYEQYF.

The chain recombines TRBV28 with TRBJ2-7; the D gene is possibly TRBD1 (6 bases). This CDR3 comprises 14 residues. Germline-derived CDR1 and CDR2 are MDHEN and SYDVKM. Trimming took off 7 bases at V and 1 base at J, with 14 bases between the two ends. The CDR3 reads CASTRAGASYEQYF. CDR3 nucleotide sequence: TGTGCCAGCACTAGAGCAGGGGCGTCCTACGAGCAGTACTTC. The full variable domain, with the rest looked up from reference TRBV28 and TRBJ2-7, is DVKVTQSSRYLVKRTGEKVFLECVQDMDHENMFWYRQDPGLGLRLIYFSYDVKMKEKGDIPEGYSVSREKKERFSLILESASTNQTSMYLCASTRAGASYEQYFGPGTRLTVT.

V gene TRBV28 combines with J gene TRBJ2-5; 11 bases match TRBD2. This CDR3 has 15 amino acids. Germline CDR1 is MDHEN and CDR2 is SYDVKM. Trimming took 4 bases from V and 4 from J; bases not matched to a gene: 5. The CDR3 region has the DNA TGTGCCAGCAGTTCCCGAGGACTAGCGGGAGAGACCCAGTACTTC. Its protein product is CASSSRGLAGETQYF.

The V and J genes are TRBV29-1 and TRBJ2-1; TRBD2 matches at 14 bases. The CDR3 is 16 residues long. V trimming: 4 bases; J trimming: 1 base; junction bases outside the gene matches: 3. The germline gives CDR1 SQVTM, CDR2 ANQGSEA. The CDR3 region is CSVVGLAGGSYNEQFF. The CDR3 nucleotides are TGCAGCGTTGTCGGACTAGCGGGAGGATCCTACAATGAGCAGTTCTTC.

This clone has a handful of counts. The gene calls are TRBV6-5 and TRBJ1-1; maybe TRBD1 (5 bases). Trimming removed 10 bases from V and 1 base from J, with 16 bases in between. The CDR3 has 14 residues. Germline CDR1 MNHEY, CDR2 SVGAGI. The CDR3 here is CATVHWGTNTEAFF. CDR3 in DNA: TGTGCCACCGTTCATTGGGGGACGAACACTGAAGCTTTCTTT.

The rearrangement joins TRBV7-2 to TRBJ1-5; 7 bases agree with TRBD1. From germline, CDR1 is SGHTA and CDR2 FQGNSA. V trimming: 1 base; J trimming: 5 bases; junction bases outside the gene matches: 5. The CDR3 runs to 15 residues. In DNA form, the CDR3 reads TGTGCCAGCAGCTTAGATTTGACAGGGTATCAGCCCCAGCATTTT. This gives the protein CASSLDLTGYQPQHF. Full variable domain (rest looked up from reference TRBV7-2 and TRBJ1-5): GAGVSQSPSNKVTEKGKDVELRCDPISGHTALYWYRQSLGQGLEFLIYFQGNSAPDKSGLPSDRFSAERTGGSVSTLTIQRTQQEDSAVYLCASSLDLTGYQPQHFGDGTRLSIL.

This clone was observed once. This chain links TRBV13 with TRBJ2-1; either TRBD1 or TRBD2 may fit D (7 bases each). The germline V gene encodes CDR1 PRHDT and CDR2 FYEKMQ (reference sequence). Deletions cut 4 bases from V and 0 bases from J, with 16 bases between. The CDR3 sequence is 17 residues long. The CDR3 sequence is CASSSMGGGSSYNEQFF. CDR3 DNA: TGTGCCAGCAGCTCTATGGGAGGGGGCAGCTCCTACAATGAGCAGTTCTTC.

The chain combines TRBV9 with TRBJ1-1, with D unclear. The CDR3 extends over 14 amino acids. Per germline, CDR1 SGDLS and CDR2 YYNGEE. Trimming left V 4 bases short and J 1 base short, with 11 bases between. The CDR3 sequence: CASSPSTENTEAFF. CDR3 nucleotide sequence: TGTGCCAGCAGCCCTTCGACGGAGAACACTGAAGCTTTCTTT.

The chain links TRBV5-6 to TRBJ2-5, with D perhaps TRBD2 (7 bases). CDR1 SGHDT and CDR2 YYEEEE come from the germline V gene. CDR3 size: 14 residues. V was shortened by 4 bases and J by 5 bases, with 15 bases between the two germline ends. Here the CDR3 reads CASSPTGGGETQYF. The DNA for the CDR3 is TGTGCCAGCAGCCCGACGGGGGGCGGGGAGACCCAGTACTTC.

This sequence joins TRBV6-6 and TRBJ2-2; D is unclear. Germline values: CDR1 MNHNY, CDR2 SVGAGI (reference sequence). Trimming took off 3 bases at V and 7 bases at J, with 6 bases between the two ends. CDR3 size: 12 residues. The CDR3: CASSYLDGELFF. Here the CDR3 DNA reads TGTGCCAGCAGTTATCTTGACGGGGAGCTGTTTTTT.

The chain couples TRBV30 to TRBJ2-2; 9 nucleotides agree with TRBD1. This CDR3 comprises 18 residues. Trimming took 0 bases from V and 6 from J; bases not matched to a gene: 14. CDR1 and CDR2 (germline): GTSNPN, SVGIG (reference sequence). The CDR3 sequence is CAWSVGQGRVGGSGELFF. CDR3 sequence (DNA): TGTGCCTGGAGTGTGGGACAGGGACGCGTCGGGGGATCCGGGGAGCTGTTTTTT.

This chain's CDR3 is CASSSGLAGGYNEQFF. The CDR3 bases are TGTGCCAGCAGCTCCGGACTAGCGGGAGGGTACAATGAGCAGTTCTTC. The V gene is TRBV7-8, the J gene TRBJ2-1; 15 nucleotides line up with TRBD2. CDR3 length: 16 amino acids. The ends lost 4 bases at V and 4 bases at J; junction bases unmatched: 2. The germline V gene has CDR1 SGHVS and CDR2 FQNEAQ.

The chain is built from TRBV5-4 and TRBJ2-1; 8 bases match TRBD2. Germline V gene data show CDR1 as SGHNT and CDR2 as YYREEE (reference sequence). CDR3 length equals 18 residues. V shed 0 bases and J 4 bases; nucleotides not matched to a gene: 12. The CDR3 is CASSLVLAANLEYNEQFF. DNA of the CDR3: TGTGCCAGCAGCTTGGTACTAGCGGCTAATCTGGAATACAATGAGCAGTTCTTC.

The table lists this clone with a few counts. V gene TRBV6-5 combines with J gene TRBJ1-1; 8 bases are a match to TRBD1. The CDR3 is made up of 14 amino acids. Germline CDR1 reads MNHEY; CDR2 reads SVGAGI. V shed 5 bases and J 0 bases; nucleotides not matched to a gene: 2. CDR3 region: CASSRQGMNTEAFF. The DNA of the CDR3 is TGTGCCAGCAGTCGACAGGGGATGAACACTGAAGCTTTCTTT.

The chain uses TRBV7-2 and TRBJ2-1; 13 nucleotides match TRBD2. From germline, CDR1 is SGHTA and CDR2 FQGNSA. The CDR3 loop spans 19 amino acids. The trim removed 5 bases at V and 2 bases at J, leaving 12 bases unmatched. In DNA, the CDR3 is TGTGCCAGCAGCCTCCAACCTCCGGGACTAGCGGGAACCTACAATGAGCAGTTCTTC. Translated, it gives CASSLQPPGLAGTYNEQFF.

This rearrangement joins TRBV29-1 to TRBJ2-1; D is unresolved. Trimming pared 0 bases from V and 0 bases from J, leaving 12 bases between. This CDR3 region has 16 residues. Germline V gene lookup returns CDR1 SQVTM and CDR2 ANQGSEA. The chain's CDR3 is CSVEDPRKSSYNEQFF. The CDR3, as DNA: TGCAGCGTTGAAGATCCCCGGAAAAGCTCCTACAATGAGCAGTTCTTC.

V is TRBV27 and J is TRBJ2-7, with 9 bases that match TRBD1. CDR1 and CDR2 from the germline V gene are MNHEY and SMNVEV (reference sequence). With V trimmed by 8 bases and J by 3 bases, 5 bases remained unmatched. The CDR3 consists of 13 residues. The CDR3 DNA reads as TGTGCCAGCCGGGACAGGGACATCTACGAGCAGTACTTC. Translating gives CASRDRDIYEQYF.

This clone was counted a single time. This chain connects TRBV7-9 to TRBJ2-7; TRBD2 might be the D (5 bases). The V gene's germline CDR1 is SEHNR and CDR2 FQNEAQ (reference sequence). CDR3 length equals 14 residues. V lost 3 bases, J lost 7 bases, and 16 bases lay in between. CDR3 protein: CASSLRGGVREQYF. As DNA, the CDR3 is TGTGCCAGCAGCTTGCGAGGAGGCGTCCGTGAGCAGTACTTC.

V gene TRBV14 combines with J gene TRBJ1-1; D gene uncertain. CDR1 SGHDN and CDR2 FVKESK come from the germline V gene. Trimming pared 2 bases from V and 0 bases from J, leaving 7 bases between. CDR3 size: 14 residues. Written as DNA, the CDR3 is TGTGCCAGCAGCCAACGGGGTGTGAACACTGAAGCTTTCTTT. This codes for CASSQRGVNTEAFF.

The V and J genes are TRBV5-6 and TRBJ1-4; possible D gene TRBD1, 6 bases. CDR1 is SGHDT and CDR2 is YYEEEE in the germline V gene. The CDR3 is 14 amino acids. Trimming left V 4 bases short and J 8 bases short, with 15 bases between. Here the CDR3 reads CASSELGGREKLFF. Written as DNA, the CDR3 is TGTGCCAGCAGCGAACTCGGGGGGCGGGAAAAACTGTTTTTT.

The chain combines TRBV19 with TRBJ2-1; TRBD2 agrees at 15 bases. Germline assignment: CDR1 LNHDA and CDR2 SQIVND (reference sequence). This CDR3 spans 19 amino acids. J lost 1 base, V lost 5 bases, and 9 bases had no gene match. CDR3 region: CASSLPGLAGGSSYNEQFF. CDR3 coding DNA: TGTGCCAGTAGTTTACCGGGACTAGCGGGGGGTAGTTCCTACAATGAGCAGTTCTTC.

This clone was seen a single time. J is TRBJ2-5 and V is TRBV5-1, with D unresolved. Germline V CDR1 and CDR2: SGHRS, YFSETQ. The CDR3 covers 16 residues. V was pared by 0 bases and J by 2 bases, with 14 bases between. This CDR3 reads CASSLGAAEAQETQYF. In DNA form, the CDR3 reads TGCGCCAGCAGCTTGGGGGCGGCTGAGGCTCAAGAGACCCAGTACTTC.

The genes are TRBV19 and TRBJ1-4, with a tentative D call TRBD1 (6 bases). This CDR3 is built from 14 residues. Trimming pared 6 bases from V and 8 bases from J, leaving 16 bases between. CDR1 LNHDA and CDR2 SQIVND come from the germline V gene (reference sequence). The CDR3 spells CASRIQGGDEKLFF. Written as DNA, the CDR3 is TGTGCCAGTAGGATACAGGGTGGAGACGAAAAACTGTTTTTT. Full variable domain (rest looked up from reference TRBV19 and TRBJ1-4): DGGITQSPKYLFRKEGQNVTLSCEQNLNHDAMYWYRQDPGQGLRLIYYSQIVNDFQKGDIAEGYSVSREKKESFPLTVTSAQKNPTAFYLCASRIQGGDEKLFFGSGTQLSVL.

V and J are TRBV2 and TRBJ1-5; D may be TRBD1 (6 bases). Trimming pared 7 bases from V and 3 bases from J, leaving 13 bases between. The length of the CDR3 is 14 residues. Germline V gene lookup returns CDR1 SNHLY and CDR2 FYNNEI. Here the CDR3 DNA reads TGTGCCAGCAAACGCGGGGGGCCCAATCAGCCCCAGCATTTT. It is translated as CASKRGGPNQPQHF.

The gene calls are TRBV7-2 and TRBJ1-2; D not certain. The germline V and J ends were trimmed by 5 bases and 0 bases, with 10 bases remaining between them. Germline assignment: CDR1 SGHTA and CDR2 FQGNSA. This CDR3 spans 14 amino acids. CDR3 protein: CASSPSSTNYGYTF. CDR3 DNA sequence: TGTGCCAGCAGCCCTTCTTCTACTAACTATGGCTACACCTTC.

The chain links TRBV7-9 to TRBJ1-2; TRBD1 might be the D (5 bases). Trimming pared 5 bases from V and 0 bases from J, leaving 16 bases between. The CDR3 extends over 16 amino acids. CDR1 and CDR2 (germline): SEHNR, FQNEAQ (reference sequence). This CDR3 reads CASSGALGAANYGYTF. DNA for the CDR3: TGTGCCAGCAGCGGGGCGCTAGGGGCAGCTAACTATGGCTACACCTTC.

This clone was seen only once. The chain uses TRBV28 and TRBJ2-2; TRBD2 matches 12 bases. The length of the CDR3 is 19 residues. The junction had 11 bases not matched to a gene; V was cut back by 3 bases and J by 3 bases. Germline CDR1 MDHEN, CDR2 SYDVKM. The CDR3 region is CASSFTRLAGARDTGELFF. CDR3 bases: TGTGCCAGCAGTTTTACCCGACTAGCGGGAGCTCGGGACACCGGGGAGCTGTTTTTT.